One TCR beta chain is described in this entry. The antigen is unknown. The length of the CDR3 is 13 residues. The V end lost 5 bases, the J end lost 3 bases, and 10 bases lay between the germline ends. Germline assignment: CDR1 MNHEY and CDR2 SVGAGI. The assay was immunoSEQ multiplex PCR, and TCRdb's table has in-frame clones only and misses some. The table includes tens of thousands of clones, more than 75% detected once. These data belong to a study of T cell responses to AZD1222 COVID-19 vaccine. Study conclusions and caveats: All repertoire sampling was performed exclusively after the peak T cell response. Targets within unmutated variant regions were reportedly found for nearly half of spike-specific TCRs. Donors were chiefly white British, with a greater number of females, and clonal diversity was perhaps underestimated.

The sequencing used peripheral blood, collected on day 0 of AZD1222 vaccination. The TCR sequence derives from an adult in good health. V is TRBV6-5 and J is TRBJ1-2, with D uncertain. The CDR3 loop is CASSNDGYYGYTF. CDR3 sequence (DNA): TGTGCCAGCAGTAACGACGGCTACTATGGCTACACCTTC.